A selection of T cell receptor beta chains follows, all from one sample in a study of blood T cell repertoires in COVID-19. TCRdb's copy holds only in-frame clones and misses some; the assay was immunoSEQ multiplex PCR. The data hold some 360,000 clones, with approximately 89% observed a single time. The sample taken for sequencing was peripheral blood. Every receptor here comes from a woman in her sixties with COVID-19, enrolled during active disease. Both conserved end residues are part of each CDR3. D genes are given only for firm matches. Clone size, where shown, is once, few, many, or a class for clones that have expanded.

V: TRBV15
J: TRBJ1-2
D: .
size: .
CDR3: CATALGGRYTF
DNA: TGTGCCACCGCTCTCGGGGGTCGCTACACCTTC

V: TRBV28
J: TRBJ1-1
D: TRBD1
size: .
CDR3: CASSSPGQGAAEAFF
DNA: TGTGCCAGCAGCTCCCCGGGACAGGGGGCCGCTGAAGCTTTCTTT

V: TRBV28
J: TRBJ2-1
D: TRBD2
size: .
CDR3: CASSPAGNYNEQFF
DNA: TGTGCCAGCAGTCCAGCGGGGAACTACAATGAGCAGTTCTTC

V: TRBV5-4
J: TRBJ2-3
D: TRBD2
size: .
CDR3: CASSFILAGDTQYF
DNA: TGTGCCAGCAGCTTCATTCTAGCGGGGGATACGCAGTATTTT

V: TRBV19
J: TRBJ1-6
D: .
size: .
CDR3: CASRPSGGYNSPLHF
DNA: TGTGCCAGTAGACCTAGTGGAGGGTACAATTCACCCCTCCACTTT

V: TRBV6-5
J: TRBJ2-3
D: .
size: .
CDR3: CASSYTPFRDTQYF
DNA: TGTGCCAGCAGTTATACCCCGTTCAGGGATACGCAGTATTTT

V: TRBV19
J: TRBJ2-5
D: TRBD1
size: once
CDR3: CASSPGQTYQETQYF
DNA: TGTGCCAGTAGCCCGGGACAGACTTACCAAGAGACCCAGTACTTC

V: TRBV12-5
J: TRBJ2-5
D: TRBD2
size: .
CDR3: CASGLGGGQETQYF
DNA: TGTGCTAGTGGTTTGGGCGGGGGACAAGAGACCCAGTACTTC

V: TRBV7-3
J: TRBJ2-1
D: .
size: .
CDR3: CASSPGPDPGYEQFF
DNA: TGTGCCAGCAGCCCCGGACCCGACCCGGGGTATGAGCAGTTCTTC

V: TRBV6-5
J: TRBJ2-2
D: .
size: .
CDR3: CASASRGRGTGELFF
DNA: TGTGCCAGCGCCTCGAGGGGGCGGGGAACCGGGGAGCTGTTTTTT

V: TRBV24-1
J: TRBJ2-3
D: TRBD2
size: .
CDR3: CATSRGVDTDTQYF
DNA: TGTGCCACCAGTCGGGGGGTCGATACAGATACGCAGTATTTT

V: TRBV7-2
J: TRBJ1-5
D: .
size: .
CDR3: CASSLGQGRGNQPQHF
DNA: TGTGCCAGCAGCTTAGGGCAGGGGAGAGGCAATCAGCCCCAGCATTTT

V: TRBV6-5
J: TRBJ1-5
D: TRBD1
size: .
CDR3: CASSFGQGRNQPQHF
DNA: TGTGCCAGCAGTTTTGGACAGGGACGCAATCAGCCCCAGCATTTT

V: TRBV5-1
J: TRBJ2-2
D: .
size: .
CDR3: CATGGGGTRGELFF
DNA: TGCGCCACGGGCGGAGGGGGCACCAGAGGGGAGCTGTTTTTT

V: TRBV27
J: TRBJ2-7
D: TRBD1
size: .
CDR3: CASSSKFQIGTALYEQYF
DNA: TGTGCCAGCAGTTCCAAATTCCAGATAGGGACAGCCCTCTACGAGCAGTACTTC

V: TRBV5-8
J: TRBJ1-4
D: .
size: .
CDR3: CASSLTGRVEKLFF
DNA: TGTGCCAGCAGCTTGACAGGGAGGGTTGAAAAACTGTTTTTT

V: TRBV5-1
J: TRBJ2-3
D: .
size: .
CDR3: CASSLAGLGMDTQYF
DNA: TGCGCCAGCAGCTTGGCCGGGTTGGGTATGGATACGCAGTATTTT

V: TRBV5-6
J: TRBJ1-1
D: .
size: .
CDR3: CASSHIFTGNTEAFF
DNA: TGTGCCAGCAGCCACATATTTACAGGGAACACTGAAGCTTTCTTT

V: TRBV18
J: TRBJ2-1
D: TRBD1
size: .
CDR3: CASSLLGQGLSYNEQFF
DNA: TGTGCCAGCTCACTTCTTGGACAGGGACTCTCCTACAATGAGCAGTTCTTC

V: TRBV27
J: TRBJ1-6
D: TRBD1
size: .
CDR3: CASRLTGGSSYNSPLHF
DNA: TGTGCCAGCCGCCTTACAGGGGGAAGCTCCTATAATTCACCCCTCCACTTT

V: TRBV5-4
J: TRBJ1-2
D: .
size: .
CDR3: CASSLFLINYGYTF
DNA: TGTGCCAGCAGCTTGTTCCTAATTAACTATGGCTACACCTTC

V: TRBV2
J: TRBJ1-3
D: TRBD1
size: .
CDR3: CASSNRGRFGNTIYF
DNA: TGTGCCAGCAGCAACAGGGGGCGCTTTGGAAACACCATATATTTT

V: TRBV18
J: TRBJ2-2
D: .
size: .
CDR3: CASSPPSFGELFF
DNA: TGTGCCAGCTCACCACCGAGTTTCGGGGAGCTGTTTTTT

V: TRBV7-8
J: TRBJ1-3
D: .
size: .
CDR3: CASRASLGGSSGNTIYF
DNA: TGTGCCAGCAGGGCTTCCCTTGGGGGCAGCTCTGGAAACACCATATATTTT

V: TRBV7-8
J: TRBJ2-2
D: TRBD2
size: .
CDR3: CASSRGGGTGELFF
DNA: TGTGCCAGCAGCCGCGGGGGTGGCACCGGGGAGCTGTTTTTT

V: TRBV30
J: TRBJ1-5
D: .
size: .
CDR3: CAWSGGDQPQHF
DNA: TGTGCCTGGAGTGGGGGAGATCAGCCCCAGCATTTT

V: TRBV10-3
J: TRBJ2-5
D: .
size: .
CDR3: CAISDPGVGMRETQYF
DNA: TGTGCCATCAGTGATCCCGGGGTGGGCATGAGGGAGACCCAGTACTTC